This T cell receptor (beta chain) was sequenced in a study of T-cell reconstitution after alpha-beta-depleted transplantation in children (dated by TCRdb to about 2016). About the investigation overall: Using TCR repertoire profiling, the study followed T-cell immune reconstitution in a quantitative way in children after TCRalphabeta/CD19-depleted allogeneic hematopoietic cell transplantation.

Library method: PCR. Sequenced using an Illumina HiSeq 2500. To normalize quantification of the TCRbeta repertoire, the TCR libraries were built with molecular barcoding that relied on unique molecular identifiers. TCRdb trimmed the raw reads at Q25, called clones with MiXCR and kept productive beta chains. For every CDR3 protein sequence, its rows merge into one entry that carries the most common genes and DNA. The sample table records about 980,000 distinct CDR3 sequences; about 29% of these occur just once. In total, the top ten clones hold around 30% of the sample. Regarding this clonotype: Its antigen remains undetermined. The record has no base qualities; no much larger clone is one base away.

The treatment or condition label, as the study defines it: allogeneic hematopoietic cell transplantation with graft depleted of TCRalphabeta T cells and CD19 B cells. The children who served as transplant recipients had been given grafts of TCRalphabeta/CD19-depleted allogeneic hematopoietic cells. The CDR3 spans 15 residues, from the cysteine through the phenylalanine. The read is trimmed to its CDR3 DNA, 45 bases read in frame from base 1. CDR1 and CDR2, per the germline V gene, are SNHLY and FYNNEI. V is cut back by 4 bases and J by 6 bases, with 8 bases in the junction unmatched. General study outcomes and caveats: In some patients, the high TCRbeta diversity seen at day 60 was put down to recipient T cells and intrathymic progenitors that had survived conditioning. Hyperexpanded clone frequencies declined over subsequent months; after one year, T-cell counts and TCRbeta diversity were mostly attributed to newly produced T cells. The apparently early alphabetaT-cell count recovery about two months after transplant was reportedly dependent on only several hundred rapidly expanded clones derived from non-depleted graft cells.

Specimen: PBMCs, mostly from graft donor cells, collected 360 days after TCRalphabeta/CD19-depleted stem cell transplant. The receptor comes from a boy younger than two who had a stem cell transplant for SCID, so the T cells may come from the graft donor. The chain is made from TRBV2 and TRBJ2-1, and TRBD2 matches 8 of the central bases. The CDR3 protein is CASSGISGGSNEQFF. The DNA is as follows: TGTGCCAGCAGTGGTATAAGCGGGGGCTCCAATGAGCAGTTCTTC. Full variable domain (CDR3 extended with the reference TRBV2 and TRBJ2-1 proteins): EPEVTQTPSHQVTQMGQEVILRCVPISNHLYFYWYRQILGQKVEFLVSFYNNEISEKSEIFDDQFSVERPDGSNFTLKIRSTKLEDSAMYFCASSGISGGSNEQFFGPGTRLTVL.